The 32 T cell receptor beta chains presented below share a single source sample, sequenced in a study of TIL therapy for anti-PD-1-resistant metastatic lung cancer. Documented time point: pre-treatment sample, taken before nivolumab and TIL therapy. Sequencing used immunoSEQ v3. Libraries were prepared by immunoSEQ multiplex PCR; TCRdb keeps only in-frame clonotypes and omits some of them. The sample comprises about 52,000 clones, roughly 78% of which are singletons, and around 4.8% rests with the top ten. The sequencing used blood, collected at baseline. The receptors stem from a woman aged 25 to 80 with non-small cell lung cancer.

The chain uses TRBV6-1 and TRBJ2-1, with D unclear. The V gene lost 4 bases and the J gene lost 2 bases, with 18 bases spanning the gap. CDR1 is MNHNS and CDR2 is SASEGT in the germline V gene. The CDR3 sequence is 17 residues long. For the CDR3, the DNA is TGTGCCAGCAGTGCTTCCCTACTCCGCGGCCCCTACAATGAGCAGTTCTTC. Translating it yields CASSASLLRGPYNEQFF.

The V gene is TRBV5-1, the J gene TRBJ2-7, with D perhaps TRBD1 (5 bases). V was cut by 0 bases and J by 7 bases, with 23 bases left in between. Germline V gives CDR1 SGHRS, CDR2 YFSETQ. This CDR3 contains 17 residues. The CDR3 DNA follows: TGCGCCAGCAGCTTGGAGACCACAGGTCTCGAGAGGAGAGAGCAGTACTTC. Encoded protein: CASSLETTGLERREQYF.

V gene TRBV5-4 combines with J gene TRBJ1-6; 9 bases line up with TRBD1. The V gene's germline CDR1 is SGHNT and CDR2 YYREEE (reference sequence). V shed 4 bases and J 7 bases; nucleotides not matched to a gene: 3. The length of the CDR3 is 14 residues. The CDR3 DNA reads as TGTGCCAGCAGCCCGACAGGGGGGAATTCACCCCTCCACTTT. Protein: CASSPTGGNSPLHF.

V is TRBV5-4 and J is TRBJ1-2; a weak D match, TRBD1 (6 bases). CDR1 is SGHNT and CDR2 is YYREEE in the germline V gene (reference sequence). The V end was cut by 4 bases, the J end by 7 bases, with 11 bases between. The CDR3 length is 12 residues. In DNA form, the CDR3 reads TGTGCCAGCAGCCCCCCAGGGGTTGGCTACACCTTC. Its translation: CASSPPGVGYTF.

This clone occurred once. J is TRBJ2-7 and V is TRBV28, with a tentative D call TRBD1 (6 bases). Trimming took off 5 bases at V and 4 bases at J, with 18 bases between the two ends. This CDR3 spans 15 amino acids. The germline CDR1 and CDR2 sequences are MDHEN and SYDVKM. CDR3 DNA: TGTGCCAGCAGTCCGTCGGGGACACCAAGGTACGAGCAGTACTTC. Translated, it gives CASSPSGTPRYEQYF.

Here the CDR3 DNA reads TGCAGCGTGCCTAGCGGGGGGGACCAAGAGACCCAGTACTTC. Its translation is CSVPSGGDQETQYF. The chain couples TRBV29-1 to TRBJ2-5, with 12 bases fitting TRBD2. The junction had 2 bases not matched to a gene; V was cut back by 6 bases and J by 0 bases. Germline CDR1 SQVTM, CDR2 ANQGSEA. CDR3 length equals 14 residues.

The J gene is TRBJ2-5, the V gene TRBV11-2, with D unclear. The CDR3 length is 12 residues. V lost 4 bases and J lost 5, with 8 bases in between. The germline gives CDR1 SGHAT, CDR2 FQNNGV. The CDR3 region has the DNA TGTGCCAGCAGCTCGGGTCGGGAGACCCAGTACTTC. Translation gives CASSSGRETQYF.

A single count supports this clone. The J gene is TRBJ2-3, the V gene TRBV5-1, with D maybe TRBD2 (5 bases). CDR1 SGHRS and CDR2 YFSETQ come from the germline V gene. Trimming shortened V by 0 bases and J by 1 base, and 12 bases separated the two germline ends. The CDR3 covers 16 residues. DNA of the CDR3: TGCGCCAGCAGCTTGGTAGAGGGCGCAGGCACAGATACGCAGTATTTT. Protein: CASSLVEGAGTDTQYF.

The DNA for the CDR3 is TGTGCCAGCACCTCTAGCCCTTCGGGGGAGCAGTACTTC. This encodes CASTSSPSGEQYF. The V and J genes are TRBV9 and TRBJ2-7; D perhaps matches TRBD2 (5 bases). Germline CDR1 reads SGDLS; CDR2 reads YYNGEE. The CDR3 runs to 13 residues. V was pared by 6 bases and J by 7 bases, with 17 bases between.

J is TRBJ1-2 and V is TRBV7-8, with D maybe TRBD1 (6 bases). In germline, CDR1 is SGHVS, CDR2 FQNEAQ. The CDR3 covers 15 residues. V lost 3 bases, J lost 8 bases, and 19 bases lay in between. CDR3 residues: CASSFRGGPTEGYTF. The CDR3 DNA is TGTGCCAGCAGCTTCAGGGGAGGTCCAACGGAGGGCTACACCTTC.

The genes are TRBV4-1 and TRBJ2-3; TRBD2 aligns across 14 bases. Germline lookup yields CDR1 MGHRA and CDR2 YSYEKL. This CDR3 has 18 amino acids. The trim removed 4 bases at V and 4 bases at J, leaving 10 bases unmatched. The CDR3 sequence: CASSPRTSGRFKADTQYF. The CDR3 bases are TGCGCCAGCAGCCCCCGGACTAGCGGGAGGTTTAAGGCAGATACGCAGTATTTT.

CDR3 region: CASSGSQDTQYF. In nucleotides, the CDR3 is TGTGCCAGCAGTGGCTCGCAAGATACGCAGTATTTT. V and J are TRBV2 and TRBJ2-3; D gene ambiguous. CDR1 and CDR2 (germline): SNHLY, FYNNEI. Between the trimmed V and J ends, which lost 4 bases and 5 bases, there was a span of 7 bases. This CDR3 region has 12 residues.

The chain recombines TRBV19 with TRBJ1-4, with 10 bases aligning to TRBD1. Germline loops: CDR1 LNHDA, CDR2 SQIVND (reference sequence). After removal of 4 bases from V and 8 bases from J, the junction contained 4 bases not matched to a gene. The CDR3 is made up of 14 amino acids. The DNA of the CDR3 is TGTGCCAGTAGTACCGGGACAGGGGACGAAAAACTGTTTTTT. This gives the protein CASSTGTGDEKLFF.

The table lists this clone with a few counts. V usage is TRBV10-2 and J usage is TRBJ2-7, with D perhaps TRBD2 (5 bases). Germline lookup yields CDR1 WSHSY and CDR2 SAAADI. This CDR3 has 14 residues. V was clipped by 3 bases and J by 0 bases, with 9 bases between them. The CDR3 DNA reads as TGCGCCAGCAGTGATGGGAGCGCCTCCTACGAGCAGTACTTC. Its protein is CASSDGSASYEQYF.

This rearrangement joins TRBV5-1 to TRBJ2-7; 9 positions agree with TRBD1. CDR1 and CDR2 (germline): SGHRS, YFSETQ. The CDR3 covers 15 residues. The trim removed 4 bases at V and 5 bases at J, leaving 10 bases unmatched. The CDR3 nucleotides are TGCGCCAGCAGCCAGACACAGGGGGCGTCAGACGAGCAGTACTTC. Protein: CASSQTQGASDEQYF.

The V gene is TRBV7-9, the J gene TRBJ2-3; weak D call: TRBD2 (5 bases). Trimming pared 4 bases from V and 0 bases from J, leaving 8 bases between. This CDR3 has 14 residues. Per germline, CDR1 SEHNR and CDR2 FQNEAQ (reference sequence). The CDR3 DNA reads TGTGCCAGCAGCTCGTGGACTAGCACAGATACGCAGTATTTT. Amino acid sequence: CASSSWTSTDTQYF. The full variable domain, in which reference TRBV7-9 and TRBJ2-3 provide the parts outside the CDR3, is DTGVSQNPRHKITKRGQNVTFRCDPISEHNRLYWYRQTLGQGPEFLTYFQNEAQLEKSRLLSDRFSAERPKGSFSTLEIQRTEQGDSAMYLCASSSWTSTDTQYFGPGTRLTVL.

The J gene is TRBJ2-5, the V gene TRBV5-6, with 12 bases that match TRBD2. Germline values: CDR1 SGHDT, CDR2 YYEEEE. The CDR3 spans 14 residues. After removal of 4 bases from V and 5 bases from J, the junction contained 3 bases not matched to a gene. Here the CDR3 reads CASSETSGGETQYF. CDR3 DNA: TGTGCCAGCAGCGAAACTAGCGGGGGGGAGACCCAGTACTTC. The full variable domain, rest sourced from reference TRBV5-6 and TRBJ2-5, is DAGVTQSPTHLIKTRGQQVTLRCSPKSGHDTVSWYQQALGQGPQFIFQYYEEEERQRGNFPDRFSGHQFPNYSSELNVNALLLGDSALYLCASSETSGGETQYFGPGTRLLVL.

This sequence joins TRBV7-9 and TRBJ1-1; weak D call: TRBD1 (6 bases). Trimming pared 5 bases from V and 4 bases from J, leaving 14 bases between. Germline lookup yields CDR1 SEHNR and CDR2 FQNEAQ (reference sequence). CDR3 size: 14 residues. The CDR3 here is CASSVLTGTTEAFF. The CDR3 coding sequence is TGTGCCAGCAGCGTACTTACAGGGACCACTGAAGCTTTCTTT.

The rearrangement uses TRBV29-1 and TRBJ2-5, with TRBD1 identical over 7 bases. This CDR3 has 15 amino acids. Germline V gene lookup returns CDR1 SQVTM and CDR2 ANQGSEA. V gave up 1 base and J gave up 0 bases; unmatched junction bases: 5. CDR3 in DNA: TGCAGCGTTGAAGGTGACAGGGTCTACCAAGAGACCCAGTACTTC. Translated, it gives CSVEGDRVYQETQYF. Filled out from reference TRBV29-1 and TRBJ2-5, the complete variable domain reads SAVISQKPSRDICQRGTSLTIQCQVDSQVTMMFWYRQQPGQSLTLIATANQGSEATYESGFVIDKFPISRPNLTFSTLTVSNMSPEDSSIYLCSVEGDRVYQETQYFGPGTRLLVL.

The V and J genes are TRBV15 and TRBJ1-1; D unclear. Germline CDR1 LNHNV, CDR2 YYDKDF (reference sequence). V was shortened by 5 bases and J by 1 base, with 14 bases between the two germline ends. The CDR3 covers 15 residues. This CDR3 reads CATSSRTGKNTEAFF. The CDR3 DNA is TGTGCCACCAGCTCCAGAACCGGGAAGAACACTGAAGCTTTCTTT.

V and J are TRBV19 and TRBJ2-1, with 14 nucleotides matching TRBD2. The germline gives CDR1 LNHDA, CDR2 SQIVND (reference sequence). V lost 4 bases and J lost 2; bases outside the gene matches: 4. This CDR3 comprises 17 residues. The CDR3, as DNA: TGTGCCAGTAGTACCCGGACTAGCGGGAGGACCTACAATGAGCAGTTCTTC. This codes for CASSTRTSGRTYNEQFF.

This chain uses TRBV4-2 with TRBJ2-4; weak D call: TRBD2 (6 bases). With 1 base removed from V and 3 bases from J, the gap between germline ends came to 16 bases. The CDR3 is made up of 17 amino acids. Germline V gene data show CDR1 as LGHNA and CDR2 as YNFKEQ. The CDR3 is CASSQGVGDGGKNIQYF. CDR3 nucleotides: TGTGCCAGCAGCCAAGGGGTAGGGGACGGGGGCAAAAACATTCAGTACTTC.

The V and J genes are TRBV7-2 and TRBJ2-7; D call uncertain. Germline CDR1 SGHTA, CDR2 FQGNSA. The CDR3 is 14 residues long. V was cut by 5 bases and J by 5 bases, with 16 bases left in between. In DNA form, the CDR3 reads TGTGCCAGCAGCCCCGCGGTCGGGTCAGACGAGCAGTACTTC. The encoded protein is CASSPAVGSDEQYF.

V is TRBV6-1 and J is TRBJ1-1; a possible D gene is TRBD1 (6 bases). Germline V lookup: CDR1 MNHNS, CDR2 SASEGT. The CDR3 is 14 residues long. V dropped 2 bases and J dropped 3 bases, with 10 bases sitting between them. CDR3 DNA: TGTGCCAGCAGTGAAACGGGACAATACACTGAAGCTTTCTTT. Protein sequence: CASSETGQYTEAFF.

The chain uses TRBV13 and TRBJ1-2; D is unclear. Trimming pared 5 bases from V and 1 base from J, leaving 11 bases between. Germline V CDR1 and CDR2: PRHDT, FYEKMQ (reference sequence). The CDR3 runs to 14 residues. CDR3 region: CASSPRPDNYGYTF. The CDR3 DNA reads as TGTGCCAGCAGCCCCCGCCCGGATAACTATGGCTACACCTTC.

V and J are TRBV28 and TRBJ2-5; D ambiguous. CDR3 length: 9 residues. With 8 bases removed from V and 7 bases from J, the gap between germline ends came to 5 bases. Germline lookup yields CDR1 MDHEN and CDR2 SYDVKM. This CDR3 reads CASGGTQYF. In DNA, the CDR3 is TGTGCCAGCGGCGGGACCCAGTACTTC.

The chain employs TRBV19 and TRBJ1-5; TRBD1 matches 7 bases. CDR1 and CDR2 (germline): LNHDA, SQIVND (reference sequence). The J segment lost 4 bases and the V segment lost 1 base, leaving 10 bases of the junction unmatched. The CDR3 extends over 17 amino acids. CDR3 sequence (DNA): TGTGCCAGTAGTATAGCTGCGGCAGGGGGAACGAATCAGCCCCAGCATTTT. Its protein is CASSIAAAGGTNQPQHF.

The rearrangement joins TRBV15 to TRBJ2-4; no clear D. The CDR3 consists of 18 residues. With 1 base removed from V and 0 bases from J, the gap between germline ends came to 16 bases. Per germline, CDR1 LNHNV and CDR2 YYDKDF (reference sequence). The CDR3 DNA reads as TGTGCCACCAGCAGAGTAGGGCAGCAAATTGTAGCCAAAAACATTCAGTACTTC. Encoded protein: CATSRVGQQIVAKNIQYF.

V and J are TRBV6-5 and TRBJ1-5; no reliable D call. V shed 5 bases and J shed 2 bases, with 13 bases lying between them. Germline V gene lookup returns CDR1 MNHEY and CDR2 SVGAGI. CDR3 length equals 15 residues. This CDR3 is CASSQTQMGNQPQHF. The CDR3, as DNA: TGTGCCAGCAGTCAGACTCAAATGGGCAATCAGCCCCAGCATTTT.

The chain is built from TRBV28 and TRBJ1-1; D perhaps matches TRBD1 (6 bases). V was trimmed by 3 bases and J by 3 bases, leaving 11 bases between them. CDR1 MDHEN and CDR2 SYDVKM come from the germline V gene. The CDR3 is made up of 14 amino acids. The CDR3 nucleotides are TGTGCCAGCAGTTTTCGCGGGGGCTACACTGAAGCTTTCTTT. It encodes CASSFRGGYTEAFF.

This clone was observed a handful of times. The genes are TRBV4-2 and TRBJ2-7; D is unclear. V was cut by 0 bases and J by 2 bases, with 2 bases left in between. The CDR3 covers 12 residues. Germline V CDR1 and CDR2: LGHNA, YNFKEQ. CDR3 protein: CASSQDTYEQYF. CDR3 nucleotide sequence: TGTGCCAGCAGCCAAGATACCTACGAGCAGTACTTC.

This sequence joins TRBV2 and TRBJ2-1; D is undetermined. V gave up 5 bases and J gave up 5 bases, with 4 bases separating them. The CDR3 extends over 11 amino acids. The V gene's germline CDR1 is SNHLY and CDR2 FYNNEI. The CDR3: CASSQNNEQFF. CDR3 sequence (DNA): TGTGCCAGCAGTCAAAACAATGAGCAGTTCTTC. Combining the CDR3 with reference TRBV2 and TRBJ2-1 gives the whole variable domain EPEVTQTPSHQVTQMGQEVILRCVPISNHLYFYWYRQILGQKVEFLVSFYNNEISEKSEIFDDQFSVERPDGSNFTLKIRSTKLEDSAMYFCASSQNNEQFFGPGTRLTVL.